These 26 T cell receptor beta chains came from one sample sequenced in a study of T cells in women clearing cervical HPV infection. The assay was immunoSEQ multiplex PCR, and TCRdb's table has in-frame clones only and misses some. The listing contains under 50,000 clones. Sequenced material: blood buffy coat. Every receptor here comes from a woman between 18 and 70 years old with a cervical HPV16 infection that either progressed to CIN3+ or cleared (not recorded which).

Concerning this clone itself: The CDR3 goes on 3 residues after the read ends, and that part is filled in from the germline J gene. The V and J genes are TRBV19 and TRBJ1-2; D possibly corresponds to TRBD1 (5 bases). CDR3 length: 18 amino acids. The germline V gene has CDR1 LNHDA and CDR2 SQIVND (reference sequence). CDR3 sequence reads: CASSIDGTSGSIYNDYTF. The sequenced CDR3 bases are TGTGCCAGTAGTATAGATGGGACTAGCGGGAGTATATACAATGAC.

A word on this clone: Sequencing ends 3 residues short of the CDR3 end; the germline J gene provides the rest. V gene TRBV6-1 combines with J gene TRBJ2-3, with TRBD1 identical over 8 bases. CDR1 is MNHNS, CDR2 SASEGT, per germline. The CDR3 spans 15 residues. Partial CDR3 DNA: TGTGCCAGCAGTGAGGGGACAGGCGGATTAGAGACG. It codes for CASSEGTGGLET. The full CDR3 protein reads CASSEGTGGLETQYF.

Regarding this clone: The observed sequence ends 3 residues before the CDR3 terminus, with the missing tail filled in from the germline J gene. The V call is TRBV7-6, the J call TRBJ2-7, with TRBD2 matching over 7 bases. Germline CDR1 reads SGHVS; CDR2 reads FNYEAQ. The length of the CDR3 is 14 residues. The V and J ends lost 5 bases and 3 bases, in that order; junction bases with no gene match: 7. The CDR3 is CASSPTGGSYEQYF. Incomplete CDR3 DNA: TGTGCCAGCAGCCCAACGGGCGGGAGCTACGAG.

CDR3 DNA, as far as it was read: TGCGCCAGCAGCCCGCGTCCCGGGACAGGGTCGAACACCGGGGAG. Its protein product is CASSPRPGTGSNTGE. The CDR3 in its entirety is CASSPRPGTGSNTGELFF. The chain has TRBV5-1 and TRBJ2-2, with 9 bases matching TRBD1. The DNA ends 3 residues before the CDR3 does, and the rest of the CDR3 is filled in from the germline J gene. Looked up from germline, CDR1 is SGHRS and CDR2 is YFSETQ. The CDR3 consists of 18 residues. Trimming removed 4 bases from V and 0 bases from J; junction bases left unmatched: 10.

As for this clone: The read falls 3 residues short of the CDR3 end, and the missing part is taken from the germline J gene. Distinct nucleotide sequences in the sample also encode this CDR3. V is TRBV5-6 and J is TRBJ1-3; 7 nucleotides agree with TRBD1. Germline CDR1 and CDR2: SGHDT and YYEEEE. The V segment lost 7 bases and the J segment 4 bases; nucleotides outside the gene matches: 8. The CDR3 extends over 14 amino acids. The CDR3 loop is CASHARGQGNTIYF. Incomplete CDR3 DNA: TGTGCCAGCCATGCAAGGGGGCAAGGAAACACC.

Comments on this clone: The CDR3 end falls 3 residues outside the read, so it is completed with the germline J gene. The chain links TRBV28 to TRBJ2-6; TRBD1 aligns across 9 bases. V gave up 5 bases and J gave up 1 base; unmatched junction bases: 12. CDR3 length equals 19 residues. Germline CDR1 and CDR2: MDHEN and SYDVKM. Partial CDR3 DNA: TGTGCCAGCAGTACTTCACCGGGACAGGGTAGATCTGGGGCCAACGTC. Translated, it gives CASSTSPGQGRSGANV. The full CDR3 sequence reads CASSTSPGQGRSGANVLTF.

In the case of this clone: The DNA ends 3 residues before the CDR3 does, and the rest of the CDR3 is filled in from the germline J gene. The rearrangement joins TRBV19 to TRBJ2-3; TRBD1 is a possible D gene (6 bases). The CDR3 covers 13 residues. Germline loops: CDR1 LNHDA, CDR2 SQIVND (reference sequence). Partial CDR3 DNA: TGTGCCAGTAGTAGGGACACCGATCAGCCG. This encodes CASSRDTDQP. The CDR3 as a whole reads CASSRDTDQPQYF. Complete variable domain (other parts from reference TRBV19 and TRBJ2-3): DGGITQSPKYLFRKEGQNVTLSCEQNLNHDAMYWYRQDPGQGLRLIYYSQIVNDFQKGDIAEGYSVSREKKESFPLTVTSAQKNPTAFYLCASSRDTDQPQYFGPGTRLTVL.

Regarding this clone: The read gets to within 3 residues of the CDR3 end, and the germline J gene fills in the rest. The chain uses TRBV5-1 and TRBJ2-5; TRBD2 matches at 9 bases. CDR1 and CDR2 from the germline V gene are SGHRS and YFSETQ. The CDR3 is made up of 15 amino acids. The V segment lost 0 bases and the J segment 5 bases; nucleotides outside the gene matches: 5. CDR3 loop: CASSLDGTSRETQYF. CDR3 bases read: TGCGCCAGCAGCTTGGATGGGACTAGCAGGGAGACC. Looking up the rest from reference TRBV5-1 and TRBJ2-5 gives the full variable domain: KAGVTQTPRYLIKTRGQQVTLSCSPISGHRSVSWYQQTPGQGLQFLFEYFSETQRNKGNFPGRFSGRQFSNSRSEMNVSTLELGDSALYLCASSLDGTSRETQYFGPGTRLLVL.

A word on this clone: The CDR3 extends 3 residues past the end of the read, so its final part is completed from the germline J gene. This chain joins TRBV19 and TRBJ1-2; D is unresolved. The germline V gene encodes CDR1 LNHDA and CDR2 SQIVND (reference sequence). The CDR3 has 14 amino acids. The sequenced part of the CDR3 DNA is TGTGCCAGTAGTTCAAGACTAGATCTGAGGGAC. Amino acid sequence: CASSSRLDLRD. The CDR3 as a whole reads CASSSRLDLRDYTF.

Comment on this clone: The CDR3 extends 3 residues past the end of the read, so its final part is completed from the germline J gene. The genes are TRBV5-1 and TRBJ1-1; TRBD1 matches at 9 bases. Per germline, CDR1 SGHRS and CDR2 YFSETQ. CDR3 length: 17 amino acids. CDR3 in amino acids: CASSEVKPGTGNTKAFF. CDR3 bases read: TGCGCCAGCAGCGAAGTAAAACCCGGGACAGGGAATACGAAA.

Concerning this clone: The read terminates 3 residues ahead of where the CDR3 ends, so the germline J gene completes it. The gene calls are TRBV12-3 or TRBV12-4 and TRBJ2-3, with D maybe TRBD1 (5 bases). V was cut by 6 bases and J by 4 bases, with 17 bases left in between. This CDR3 has 15 residues. The sequenced CDR3 bases are TGTGCCAGCAGCCAGACCGACGCAGGGCCAGATACG. Its translation: CASSQTDAGPDT. The CDR3 in its entirety is CASSQTDAGPDTQYF.

Regarding this clone: Sequencing ends 3 residues short of the CDR3 end; the germline J gene provides the rest. This chain uses TRBV2 with TRBJ2-3; 10 bases line up with TRBD2. The CDR3 is made up of 14 amino acids. Germline V CDR1 and CDR2: SNHLY, FYNNEI. The CDR3 loop reads CASRKAGGAETQYF. The sequenced CDR3 bases are TGTGCCAGCAGAAAAGCGGGGGGGGCGGAGACG.

Turning to this clone: The read ends 3 residues before the CDR3 terminus; that terminus is restored from the germline J gene. This chain joins TRBV28 and TRBJ1-6, with D possibly being TRBD1 (5 bases). From germline, CDR1 is MDHEN and CDR2 SYDVKM. Trimming took 2 bases from V and 7 from J, leaving 15 bases between them. CDR3 length: 16 amino acids. Partial CDR3 DNA: TGTGCCAGCAGTTTAACCGGAACGGGGGTAAATTCACCC. Protein sequence: CASSLTGTGVNSP. The whole CDR3 region reads CASSLTGTGVNSPLHF. The full variable domain, completed using reference TRBV28 and TRBJ1-6, is DVKVTQSSRYLVKRTGEKVFLECVQDMDHENMFWYRQDPGLGLRLIYFSYDVKMKEKGDIPEGYSVSREKKERFSLILESASTNQTSMYLCASSLTGTGVNSPLHFGNGTRLTVT.

A note on this clone: The missing CDR3 end, 3 residues past where the read stops, is filled in from the germline J gene. This chain connects TRBV28 to TRBJ1-5; 8 positions match TRBD1. V gave up 6 bases and J gave up 4 bases; unmatched junction bases: 8. CDR1 is MDHEN, CDR2 SYDVKM, per germline. CDR3 length: 15 amino acids. The CDR3 spells CASRGTGGRNQPQHF. The CDR3 DNA, read in part, is TGTGCCAGCAGGGGAACAGGGGGAAGGAATCAGCCC.

The sequenced CDR3 bases are TGTGCCAGCAGCTTAGCGAGGCCCGGGGACAGGAGAGACAATGAG. It encodes CASSLARPGDRRDNE. Given in full, the CDR3 is CASSLARPGDRRDNEQFF. This chain links TRBV7-8 with TRBJ2-1; 8 bases are a match to TRBD1. The read ends 3 residues before the CDR3 terminus; that terminus is restored from the germline J gene. Unmatched junction bases numbered 12, after V lost 0 bases and J lost 5 bases. In germline, CDR1 is SGHVS, CDR2 FQNEAQ. The CDR3 has 18 amino acids.

Note on this clone: The CDR3 end lies 3 residues beyond the end of the read and is filled in from the germline J gene. This chain joins TRBV30 and TRBJ2-5; D might be TRBD2 (6 bases). This CDR3 spans 15 amino acids. Trimming stripped 1 base from V and 2 bases from J, with 14 bases between. Germline CDR1 is GTSNPN and CDR2 is SVGIG (reference sequence). CDR3 amino acids: CAWSEEGLNQETQYF. The sequenced part of the CDR3 DNA is TGTGCCTGGAGTGAGGAGGGTCTGAATCAAGAGACC.

As to this clone: Sequencing ends 3 residues short of the CDR3 end; the germline J gene provides the rest. This same CDR3 is encoded by further DNA sequences in the sample. The rearrangement links TRBV5-1 to TRBJ1-2; D gene ambiguous. Germline values: CDR1 SGHRS, CDR2 YFSETQ. The CDR3 has 13 residues. Trimming shortened V by 4 bases and J by 1 base, and 8 bases separated the two germline ends. The part of the CDR3 DNA that was read is TGCGCCAGCAGCCCGGGGATTAACTATGGC. Translating it yields CASSPGINYG. In full, the CDR3 reads CASSPGINYGYTF. Drawing the rest from reference TRBV5-1 and TRBJ1-2, the complete variable domain is KAGVTQTPRYLIKTRGQQVTLSCSPISGHRSVSWYQQTPGQGLQFLFEYFSETQRNKGNFPGRFSGRQFSNSRSEMNVSTLELGDSALYLCASSPGINYGYTFGSGTRLTVV.

As to this clone: Read coverage stops 3 residues before the CDR3 terminus; the germline J gene supplies the remainder. V usage is TRBV30 and J usage is TRBJ2-2; D remains unclear. The length of the CDR3 is 14 residues. CDR1 is GTSNPN, CDR2 SVGIG, per germline (reference sequence). Trimming cost V 0 bases and J 0 bases, with 5 bases left between them. CDR3 sequence reads: CAWSVRANTGELFF. The sequenced CDR3 bases are TGTGCCTGGAGTGTACGGGCGAACACCGGGGAG.

About this clone itself: Read sequence stops 3 residues before the CDR3 end, and the germline J gene provides the missing end. This chain joins TRBV7-3 and TRBJ1-4, with 10 bases matching TRBD1. The length of the CDR3 is 14 residues. Germline V gene data show CDR1 as SGHTA and CDR2 as FQGTGA. The covered CDR3 bases are TGTGCCAGCAGCGCGGGACAGGGGCATTCACCA. Translating gives CASSAGQGHSP. The whole CDR3 sequence reads CASSAGQGHSPLFF.

Points on this clone: The observed sequence ends 3 residues before the CDR3 terminus, with the missing tail filled in from the germline J gene. J is TRBJ2-2 and V is TRBV4-1; weak D call: TRBD2 (5 bases). Germline assignment: CDR1 MGHRA and CDR2 YSYEKL. The CDR3 runs 15 residues. V was pared by 4 bases and J by 0 bases, with 9 bases between. The CDR3 is CASSRPLANTGELFF. The part of the CDR3 DNA that was read is TGCGCCAGCAGCCGCCCACTAGCGAACACCGGGGAG.

Note on this clone: Read coverage stops 3 residues before the CDR3 terminus; the germline J gene supplies the remainder. V is TRBV7-2 and J is TRBJ1-5; D remains ambiguous. Germline CDR1 and CDR2: SGHTA and FQGNSA. With 6 bases removed from V and 5 bases from J, the gap between germline ends came to 14 bases. CDR3 length: 14 residues. The DNA read from the CDR3 is TGTGCCAGCAGTTCAGGCCAGTCCTATCAGCCC. It specifies CASSSGQSYQP. The whole CDR3 region reads CASSSGQSYQPQHF. The full variable domain, rest sourced from reference TRBV7-2 and TRBJ1-5, is GAGVSQSPSNKVTEKGKDVELRCDPISGHTALYWYRQSLGQGLEFLIYFQGNSAPDKSGLPSDRFSAERTGGSVSTLTIQRTQQEDSAVYLCASSSGQSYQPQHFGDGTRLSIL.

As for this clone: The CDR3 end falls 3 residues outside the read, so it is completed with the germline J gene. The chain recombines TRBV10-1 with TRBJ2-3, with D perhaps matching TRBD2 (6 bases). CDR1 and CDR2 from the germline V gene are WNHNN and SYGVQD (reference sequence). V was clipped by 4 bases and J by 2 bases, with 10 bases between them. The CDR3 sequence is 14 residues long. CDR3 DNA, as far as it was read: TGCGCCAGCAGTGGGAGCGGGCCCACAGATACG. This gives the protein CASSGSGPTDT. The whole CDR3 protein reads CASSGSGPTDTQYF.

As concerns this clone: The DNA ends 3 residues before the CDR3 does, and the rest of the CDR3 is filled in from the germline J gene. This chain uses TRBV7-9 with TRBJ2-1; D might be TRBD2 (6 bases). V was pared by 3 bases and J by 8 bases, with 11 bases between. The CDR3 is 13 amino acids. From germline, CDR1 is SEHNR and CDR2 FQNEAQ (reference sequence). CDR3 DNA (partial): TGTGCCAGCAGCTTGGGACTTCAGGATGAG. It yields the protein CASSLGLQDE. The complete CDR3 sequence is CASSLGLQDEQFF.

A remark on this clone: The read finishes 3 residues shy of the CDR3 end, and the germline J gene is used to complete it. V and J are TRBV5-5 and TRBJ2-3; maybe TRBD1 (6 bases). This CDR3 has 15 amino acids. From germline, CDR1 is SGHKS and CDR2 YYEKEE (reference sequence). V was cut by 0 bases and J by 6 bases, with 14 bases left in between. The chain's CDR3 is CASSLGRGIGDTQYF. The CDR3 bases that were read are TGTGCCAGCAGCTTGGGCAGGGGTATAGGCGATACG.

Details on this clone: Read sequence stops 3 residues before the CDR3 end, and the germline J gene provides the missing end. V is TRBV4-1 and J is TRBJ2-7; 7 bases map to TRBD1. CDR1 and CDR2 (germline): MGHRA, YSYEKL. With V trimmed by 2 bases and J by 3 bases, 10 bases remained unmatched. The CDR3 is 16 residues long. CDR3 residues: CASSQPLGGQRYEQYF. The covered CDR3 bases are TGCGCCAGCAGCCAACCCCTAGGGGGACAGCGCTACGAG.

Notes on this clone: The read halts 3 residues ahead of the CDR3 end, with the missing end drawn from the germline J gene. The chain uses TRBV12-3 or TRBV12-4 and TRBJ2-7; 11 bases are shared with TRBD2. This CDR3 region has 15 residues. J lost 6 bases, V lost 6 bases, and 10 bases had no gene match. The part of the CDR3 DNA that was read is TGTGCCAGCAGGATGACTAGCGGGGAAGGAGGCGAG. Protein sequence: CASRMTSGEGGE. The whole CDR3 sequence is CASRMTSGEGGEQYF.